Below are 30 T cell receptor beta chains sequenced from a single sample in a study of blood T cell repertoires in COVID-19. Profiling relied on immunoSEQ multiplex PCR, and the TCRdb table lists in-frame clones only, not all of them. The sample yields about 100,000 clones, around four fifths seen once. The sample consisted of peripheral blood. The receptors come from a man between 65 and 85 years old with active or convalescent COVID-19.

The chain combines TRBV6-1 with TRBJ2-5; perhaps TRBD1 as D (5 bases). The germline V and J ends were trimmed by 3 bases and 11 bases, with 16 bases remaining between them. CDR3 length: 13 amino acids. Germline V CDR1 and CDR2: MNHNS, SASEGT. The CDR3: CASSDGAQGSQYF. CDR3 bases: TGTGCCAGCAGTGATGGGGCCCAGGGTTCTCAGTACTTC.

The V call is TRBV2, the J call TRBJ2-1; tentative D call: TRBD1 (6 bases). Germline V gives CDR1 SNHLY, CDR2 FYNNEI. V was trimmed by 6 bases and J by 8 bases, leaving 14 bases between them. This CDR3 has 13 amino acids. The chain's CDR3 is CASRDRLDHEQFF. CDR3 nucleotide sequence: TGTGCCAGCAGAGACAGGCTGGACCATGAGCAGTTCTTC.

The gene calls are TRBV7-2 and TRBJ2-2; TRBD1 aligns across 7 bases. This CDR3 has 17 amino acids. CDR1 is SGHTA and CDR2 is FQGNSA in the germline V gene. V lost 5 bases to trimming and J lost 0 bases; unmatched junction nucleotides: 9. The DNA for the CDR3 is TGTGCCAGCAGCCGGGACAGTCTAAACGCGAACACCGGGGAGCTGTTTTTT. This encodes CASSRDSLNANTGELFF.

This clone occurred once. The V and J genes are TRBV5-1 and TRBJ2-5, with 16 bases matching TRBD2. The CDR3 contains 17 residues. With 3 bases clipped from V and 4 bases from J, the junction kept 6 bases outside the gene matches. From germline, CDR1 is SGHRS and CDR2 YFSETQ. The CDR3 reads CASSSMGLAGGGETQYF. The CDR3 DNA reads as TGCGCCAGCAGCTCCATGGGACTAGCGGGGGGGGGAGAGACCCAGTACTTC.

The genes are TRBV5-1 and TRBJ2-7, with D unresolved. With 1 base removed from V and 0 bases from J, the gap between germline ends came to 8 bases. Germline lookup yields CDR1 SGHRS and CDR2 YFSETQ. The CDR3 contains 14 residues. The CDR3 protein is CASSLSQASYEQYF. CDR3 DNA: TGCGCCAGCAGCTTGAGCCAGGCCTCCTACGAGCAGTACTTC.

The J gene is TRBJ1-5, the V gene TRBV7-2; D is undetermined. V lost 5 bases and J lost 3, with 17 bases in between. Per germline, CDR1 SGHTA and CDR2 FQGNSA. CDR3 length: 16 amino acids. CDR3 region: CASSPRGRALNQPQHF. In nucleotides, the CDR3 is TGTGCCAGCAGCCCTCGAGGGAGGGCCCTCAATCAGCCCCAGCATTTT.

The rearrangement joins TRBV11-1 to TRBJ2-7; TRBD2 might be the D (5 bases). The CDR3 is made up of 15 amino acids. Looked up from germline, CDR1 is SGHAT and CDR2 is FQDESV (reference sequence). V was cut by 4 bases and J by 4 bases, with 17 bases left in between. The CDR3 region has the DNA TGTGCCAGCAGCTCCTCGCTCGTCGGGGTGTACGAGCAGTACTTC. Amino acids: CASSSSLVGVYEQYF.

The genes are TRBV5-1 and TRBJ2-2, with TRBD2 as a possible D gene (6 bases). V was cut by 2 bases and J by 0 bases, with 8 bases left in between. CDR3 length: 15 amino acids. Germline V gene data show CDR1 as SGHRS and CDR2 as YFSETQ. This chain's CDR3 is CASSFTGANTGELFF. CDR3 nucleotide sequence: TGCGCCAGCAGCTTCACGGGAGCGAACACCGGGGAGCTGTTTTTT.

This clone was observed a few times. The chain is built from TRBV18 and TRBJ2-2; TRBD2 aligns across 12 bases. In germline, CDR1 is KGHSH, CDR2 LQKENI. V shed 0 bases, J shed 5 bases, and the junction held 4 bases outside the gene matches. This CDR3 is 17 amino acids long. CDR3 in amino acids: CASSPPGLAGVTGELFF. The CDR3 DNA reads TGTGCCAGCTCACCACCGGGACTAGCGGGCGTTACCGGGGAGCTGTTTTTT.

Worth noting for this clone: Other nucleotide sequences from this sample produce the same CDR3. V usage is TRBV10-3 and J usage is TRBJ2-2; 8 bases are shared with TRBD1. This CDR3 region has 15 residues. V was clipped by 3 bases and J by 5 bases; unmatched bases: 5. CDR1 and CDR2 (germline): ENHRY, SYGVKD. CDR3 residues: CAISDRTGGTGELFF. Written as DNA, the CDR3 is TGTGCCATCAGTGATCGAACAGGGGGAACCGGGGAGCTGTTTTTT.

This clone has just a few counts. This chain joins TRBV11-3 and TRBJ2-7; D might be TRBD1 (6 bases). The V gene's germline CDR1 is SGHNT and CDR2 YENEEA. This CDR3 region has 16 residues. The V end lost 7 bases, the J end lost 0 bases, and 19 bases lay between the germline ends. The CDR3 nucleotides read TGTGCCAGCATCCCCTTCAGGGGCCCGAGCTCCTACGAGCAGTACTTC. It specifies CASIPFRGPSSYEQYF.

This clone appeared a few times. The V and J genes are TRBV11-2 and TRBJ1-1, with D perhaps matching TRBD1 (5 bases). Germline-derived CDR1 and CDR2 are SGHAT and FQNNGV. The CDR3 is 15 residues long. V was clipped by 4 bases and J by 5 bases, with 17 bases between them. The DNA for the CDR3 is TGTGCCAGCAGCTCCAGGGCCTTGGGGGGGACTGAAGCTTTCTTT. It specifies CASSSRALGGTEAFF.

The gene calls are TRBV24-1 and TRBJ1-4; D is perhaps TRBD1 (6 bases). V was pared by 4 bases and J by 13 bases, with 18 bases between. Germline V gene data show CDR1 as KGHDR and CDR2 as SFDVKD. The CDR3 consists of 14 residues. Here the CDR3 DNA reads TGTGCCACCAGTGAACAGGGACGGCCGGATAGACTGTTTTTT. It yields the protein CATSEQGRPDRLFF.

Concerning this clone itself: Sequence at one end of the junction differs from germline and may be a read error. The rearrangement uses TRBV10-1 and TRBJ2-1; 13 bases align to TRBD2. CDR1 is WNHNN, CDR2 SYGVQD, per germline (reference sequence). This CDR3 spans 20 amino acids. The DNA for the CDR3 is TGCGCCGGCAGAGGGGGACTAGCGGGGCCCCGGGTTGGGGTCTACAATGAGCAGTTCTTC. It is translated as CAGRGGLAGPRVGVYNEQFF.

The rearrangement joins TRBV7-2 to TRBJ2-3; tentatively, D is TRBD2 (5 bases). This CDR3 spans 15 amino acids. Germline loops: CDR1 SGHTA, CDR2 FQGNSA. V shed 0 bases and J shed 4 bases, with 11 bases lying between them. This chain's CDR3 is CASSLAAGRADTQYF. The CDR3 DNA is TGTGCCAGCAGCTTAGCAGCCGGGCGGGCAGATACGCAGTATTTT.

DNA for the CDR3: TGTGCCAGCATTGGGGGGTTTTATGGCTACACCTTC. Translated: CASIGGFYGYTF. J is TRBJ1-2 and V is TRBV7-2, with D possibly being TRBD1 (5 bases). Germline V CDR1 and CDR2: SGHTA, FQGNSA. The V end lost 7 bases, the J end lost 5 bases, and 11 bases lay between the germline ends. The CDR3 extends over 12 amino acids.

The V and J genes are TRBV27 and TRBJ2-7, with 10 bases identical to TRBD2. V was pared by 1 base and J by 2 bases, with 8 bases of the junction left unmatched. The CDR3 has 17 amino acids. The germline CDR1 and CDR2 sequences are MNHEY and SMNVEV (reference sequence). CDR3 loop: CASSLFTSGEIPYEQYF. The CDR3 nucleotides are TGTGCCAGCAGTTTATTTACTAGCGGGGAGATCCCCTACGAGCAGTACTTC.

The chain combines TRBV5-5 with TRBJ1-3; no firm D call. CDR1 is SGHKS, CDR2 YYEKEE, per germline (reference sequence). Trimming took off 1 base at V and 9 bases at J, with 17 bases between the two ends. This CDR3 comprises 15 residues. The CDR3 spells CASSLSGEGGGTIYF. The CDR3 DNA reads TGTGCCAGCAGCTTGAGCGGGGAAGGAGGTGGCACCATATATTTT. Supplemented by reference TRBV5-5 and TRBJ1-3, the full variable domain reads DAGVTQSPTHLIKTRGQQVTLRCSPISGHKSVSWYQQVLGQGPQFIFQYYEKEERGRGNFPDRFSARQFPNYSSELNVNALLLGDSALYLCASSLSGEGGGTIYFGEGSWLTVV.

The rearrangement links TRBV5-6 to TRBJ1-2; possible D gene TRBD1, 6 bases. Looked up from germline, CDR1 is SGHDT and CDR2 is YYEEEE. The CDR3 spans 13 residues. Trimming cost V 4 bases and J 5 bases, with 12 bases left between them. Here the CDR3 DNA reads TGTGCCAGCAGCAGGACAGAGTATTATGGCTACACCTTC. Translating it yields CASSRTEYYGYTF.

The rearrangement uses TRBV15 and TRBJ2-3; 14 bases match TRBD2. This CDR3 has 15 residues. Trimming at V came to 1 base and at J to 8 bases, leaving 2 bases not matched to a gene. Germline V lookup: CDR1 LNHNV, CDR2 YYDKDF (reference sequence). The chain's CDR3 is CATSRVGTSGSTQYF. The CDR3 DNA is TGTGCCACCAGCAGAGTGGGGACTAGCGGGAGTACGCAGTATTTT.

The chain employs TRBV24-1 and TRBJ2-1, with D maybe TRBD2 (7 bases). The CDR3 totals 16 residues. V dropped 10 bases and J dropped 2 bases, with 20 bases sitting between them. Per germline, CDR1 KGHDR and CDR2 SFDVKD. The CDR3 region has the DNA TGTGCCACGGGGGAAGGGGGGGGCAGAACCTACAATGAGCAGTTCTTC. This sequence encodes CATGEGGGRTYNEQFF.

The J gene is TRBJ1-5, the V gene TRBV18, with TRBD1 matching 7 bases. The CDR3 extends over 14 amino acids. Trimming at V came to 6 bases and at J to 5 bases, leaving 7 bases not matched to a gene. Per germline, CDR1 KGHSH and CDR2 LQKENI. The CDR3 here is CASSHDRVDQPQHF. CDR3 coding DNA: TGTGCCAGCTCTCACGACAGGGTAGATCAGCCCCAGCATTTT.

The chain is built from TRBV4-3 and TRBJ2-1; 11 positions agree with TRBD2. Germline V gene lookup returns CDR1 LGHNA and CDR2 YSLEER. This CDR3 spans 15 amino acids. The V and J ends lost 3 bases and 6 bases, in that order; junction bases with no gene match: 4. The CDR3 reads CASSQLAGGGNEQFF. CDR3 bases: TGCGCCAGCAGCCAGTTAGCGGGAGGGGGCAATGAGCAGTTCTTC.

This sequence joins TRBV19 and TRBJ1-3, with 7 positions matching TRBD1. This CDR3 is built from 19 residues. Per the germline V gene, CDR1 is LNHDA and CDR2 is SQIVND (reference sequence). The J segment lost 0 bases and the V segment lost 5 bases, leaving 16 bases of the junction unmatched. The CDR3 region is CASSLTSGTARSSGNTIYF. The CDR3 DNA is TGTGCCAGTAGTCTTACGTCCGGGACAGCGCGGAGCTCTGGAAACACCATATATTTT. The full variable domain, its missing parts supplied by reference TRBV19 and TRBJ1-3, is DGGITQSPKYLFRKEGQNVTLSCEQNLNHDAMYWYRQDPGQGLRLIYYSQIVNDFQKGDIAEGYSVSREKKESFPLTVTSAQKNPTAFYLCASSLTSGTARSSGNTIYFGEGSWLTVV.

The chain uses TRBV7-2 and TRBJ2-2; the D gene is possibly TRBD2 (6 bases). Trimming removed 2 bases from V and 6 bases from J, with 10 bases in between. Germline CDR1 is SGHTA and CDR2 is FQGNSA. The CDR3 consists of 14 residues. CDR3 protein: CASSLSRLAGELFF. CDR3 coding DNA: TGTGCCAGCAGCTTATCCCGACTAGCCGGGGAGCTGTTTTTT.

This sequence joins TRBV20-1 and TRBJ2-2; 7 nucleotides match TRBD1. CDR3 size: 14 residues. The germline V gene has CDR1 DFQATT and CDR2 SNEGSKA (reference sequence). Germline trimming cut 6 bases from V and 1 base from J; bases unmatched to any gene: 5. The CDR3 region has the DNA TGCAGTGCGAGTACAGGGGTGAACACCGGGGAGCTGTTTTTT. This codes for CSASTGVNTGELFF.

The chain joins TRBV3-1 (or the pseudogene TRBV3-2) to TRBJ1-6; D ambiguous. This CDR3 has 12 residues. Trimming removed 3 bases at V and 9 bases at J, with 6 bases between. The germline CDR1 and CDR2 sequences are LGHDT and YNNKEL (reference sequence). CDR3 sequence (DNA): TGTGCCAGCAGCCAGTCGTCTTCACCCCTCCACTTT. It codes for CASSQSSSPLHF.

The V call is TRBV5-6, the J call TRBJ2-2; maybe TRBD2 (6 bases). This CDR3 contains 16 residues. Per the germline V gene, CDR1 is SGHDT and CDR2 is YYEEEE. V was clipped by 3 bases and J by 6 bases, with 18 bases between them. This CDR3 reads CASSYGRPPGAGELFF. CDR3 in DNA: TGTGCCAGCAGCTACGGACGGCCTCCGGGGGCCGGGGAGCTGTTTTTT.

The J gene is TRBJ1-1, the V gene TRBV28, with a weak D call TRBD1 (6 bases). The CDR3 has 14 residues. With 9 bases removed from V and 4 bases from J, the gap between germline ends came to 18 bases. The V gene's germline CDR1 is MDHEN and CDR2 SYDVKM. The CDR3 loop reads CASLNRAGGTEAFF. Written as DNA, the CDR3 is TGTGCCAGTTTAAACAGGGCGGGGGGCACTGAAGCTTTCTTT.

The V call is TRBV24-1, the J call TRBJ1-1, with a tentative D call TRBD1 (5 bases). Germline loops: CDR1 KGHDR, CDR2 SFDVKD. The CDR3 consists of 13 residues. V lost 5 bases and J 5 bases, leaving 11 bases between the germline ends. CDR3 DNA: TGTGCCACCAGTGTCTCAGGGAAGACTGAAGCTTTCTTT. As protein: CATSVSGKTEAFF.